Below, one TCR beta chain is given with its context. Its antigen target is currently unknown. There are no base qualities to consult, and no much larger clone falls within one base. In light of the paper, this sample's time point label describes: cycle 4 day 1 (C4D1), after 6 weeks of nivolumab. All trial patients had relapsed after autologous stem cell transplantation, with cohorts A, B and C differing in prior brentuximab vedotin exposure. A Miltenyi CD8+ T cell isolation kit was used for magnetic negative selection to purify CD8+ T cells from thawed PBMCs. A total of fewer than 65 patients with relapsed/refractory classical Hodgkin lymphoma made up the trial cohort, and each patient's best overall response was complete response, partial response or progressive disease. Trial patients were treated with single-agent nivolumab in the multi-cohort phase II CheckMate 205 trial. An independent review committee assessed best overall response by applying the 2007 International Working Group response criteria. Trial PBMCs were collected immediately before nivolumab initiation (C1D1) and during therapy at cycle 2 day 1 and cycle 4 day 1. Peripheral blood was collected in 8 mL Vacutainer Cell Preparation Tubes, from which PBMCs were isolated by centrifugation and then cryopreserved. Purified CD4+ and CD8+ fractions were prepared only for cases with an additional available PBMC sample. On LS columns in a quadroMACS separator, the magnetically labelled cells were depleted, and the flow-through was collected as the purified fraction.

The sample comes from a study of PD-1 blockade in classical Hodgkin lymphoma (dated by TCRdb to 2020 to 2022). With regard to the full study: Nivolumab dosing was 3 mg/kg intravenously every 2 weeks, continuing until either disease progression or unacceptable toxicity. The study used TCR beta sequencing and CyTOF to define a peripheral blood immune signature of response to PD-1 blockade in classical Hodgkin lymphoma.

The Qiagen DNeasy kit was used to extract genomic DNA both from unsorted PBMCs and from the negatively selected CD4+ and CD8+ fractions. Amplification of TCR beta CDR3 regions was done by immunoSEQ multiplex PCR with primers that anneal to V and J segments. A synthetic immune receptor repertoire was used to minimize amplification bias, and remaining bias was computationally removed after sequencing. For the original study's pipeline: Repertoire diversity was quantified as the Shannon entropy index using custom Python scripts. Unsorted, CD4+ and CD8+ repertoires were analyzed separately, except for combined analyses in which CD4+ and CD8+ sequences were merged in silico. A clone was considered expanded if an increase in frequency of at least 2-fold after treatment relative to C1D1 was found, and a pseudocount of 0.5 was applied to clones undetected at baseline. Clones with 0 or 1 copy at C1D1 were classified as singleton clones, and clones with 2 or more copies were classified as non-singleton clones. By matching protein sequences in sorted samples from the same patient, clones expanded in unsorted samples were annotated as CD4+, CD8+ or unknown. Wilcoxon tests on paired samples were used to test diversity changes from C1D1 to C4D1. Imported from immuneACCESS, the table was reduced by TCRdb to in-frame sequences with V and J called. These copies leave out some clones; in studies compared against another copy, an unresolved V gene accounts for under half, and the cause of the remainder is not known. The V and J calls and the clone size are those of that table, but D and trimming were determined from the DNA. A total of fewer than 15,000 clones appear in this sample, around 90% of them only once. About 18% of the sample belongs to the ten largest clones.

According to the germline V gene, CDR1 reads LGHNT and CDR2 reads FRNRAP. V drops 7 bases and J drops 1 base, leaving 14 bases in between. The CDR3 starts with the cysteine, ends with the phenylalanine, and has 15 residues. Left in the record is the CDR3 DNA by itself, 45 bases read in frame from the first base. On the study overall, not on this receptor specifically: Newly diagnosed patients were reported to have lower baseline TCR diversity than healthy donors, and relapsed/refractory patients were reported to have lower baseline TCR diversity still. Trial patients achieving complete response had baseline diversity similar to newly diagnosed patients, whereas partial responders and progressors had significantly lower diversity. Diversity was lower in patients who began nivolumab less than 1 year after ASCT, so these patients were left out of later analyses to avoid confounding by immune reconstitution. CD4+ but not CD8+ TCR diversity rose significantly by C4D1 (p=0.0027 vs p=0.16), most apparent in complete responders (p=0.02). The study covered only a single clinical trial cohort, and the causes of the repertoire differences, possibly disease activity or prior therapy, were still not defined.

The chain couples TRBV12-5 to TRBJ1-5; the D gene identity is not certain. The TCR originated in a human donor with classical Hodgkin lymphoma. The material was CD8+ T cells from blood, obtained before the fourth cycle of nivolumab. The DNA is TGTGCTAGTGCGGAGGGCACCTCAAGCAATCAGCCCCAGCATTTT. This yields the protein CASAEGTSSNQPQHF.